The 7 T cell receptor beta chains given below trace back to one sample, sequenced in a study of T cell responses to AZD1222 COVID-19 vaccine. Measured with immunoSEQ multiplex PCR; TCRdb has only the in-frame clones, and not every one. The sample contains 110,000 or so clones, 85% to 90% of which appear only once. The specimen was peripheral blood, collected 28 days after the second AZD1222 dose. These TCRs come from an adult who received the AZD1222 COVID-19 vaccine.

This rearrangement joins TRBV7-3 to TRBJ2-1, with 7 bases identical to TRBD1. CDR1 and CDR2 (germline): SGHTA, FQGTGA. The CDR3 is 14 amino acids. V shed 5 bases and J 8 bases; nucleotides not matched to a gene: 9. The CDR3 here is CASSQFGQAHEQFF. DNA of the CDR3: TGTGCCAGCAGCCAATTTGGACAGGCCCATGAGCAGTTCTTC.

V gene TRBV7-2 combines with J gene TRBJ1-2; 7 bases are a match to TRBD1. Germline CDR1 is SGHTA and CDR2 is FQGNSA. Trimming removed 6 bases from V and 0 bases from J; junction bases left unmatched: 10. This CDR3 is built from 16 residues. In nucleotides, the CDR3 is TGTGCCAGCAGTCCTTTACAGGGGACGGCTAACTATGGCTACACCTTC. The encoded protein is CASSPLQGTANYGYTF. The whole variable domain, filled in from reference TRBV7-2 and TRBJ1-2, reads GAGVSQSPSNKVTEKGKDVELRCDPISGHTALYWYRQSLGQGLEFLIYFQGNSAPDKSGLPSDRFSAERTGGSVSTLTIQRTQQEDSAVYLCASSPLQGTANYGYTFGSGTRLTVV.

V gene TRBV3-1 (or the pseudogene TRBV3-2) combines with J gene TRBJ2-7, with D perhaps matching TRBD1 (5 bases). The CDR3 is 14 residues long. Germline CDR1 is LGHDT and CDR2 is YNNKEL (reference sequence). Trimming took 4 bases from V and 3 from J, leaving 13 bases between them. CDR3 nucleotide sequence: TGTGCCAGCAGCCCTCCAGGGTTTGGCTACGAGCAGTACTTC. This encodes CASSPPGFGYEQYF.

V gene TRBV20-1 combines with J gene TRBJ1-5, with unresolved D. CDR3 length: 11 amino acids. V lost 3 bases and J 11 bases, leaving 11 bases between the germline ends. Germline-derived CDR1 and CDR2 are DFQATT and SNEGSKA (reference sequence). This CDR3 reads CSASPIRSQHF. Written as DNA, the CDR3 is TGCAGTGCTAGCCCAATCAGGTCCCAGCATTTT.

The chain combines TRBV13 with TRBJ1-6; 10 nucleotides align to TRBD1. Trimming took 0 bases from V and 10 from J; bases not matched to a gene: 3. This CDR3 spans 15 amino acids. Germline V gene sequence: CDR1 PRHDT, CDR2 FYEKMQ (reference sequence). The chain's CDR3 is CASSLGDRGQSPLHF. The CDR3 region has the DNA TGTGCCAGCAGCTTAGGAGACAGGGGGCAATCACCCCTCCACTTT.

The V and J genes are TRBV29-1 and TRBJ1-4; no clear D gene. Germline CDR1 reads SQVTM; CDR2 reads ANQGSEA. The CDR3 spans 13 residues. The V end was cut by 3 bases, the J end by 3 bases, with 8 bases between. This CDR3 reads CSVEGWPNEKLFF. The DNA of the CDR3 is TGCAGCGTTGAGGGCTGGCCTAATGAAAAACTGTTTTTT.

This chain joins TRBV30 and TRBJ2-7; D perhaps matches TRBD1 (6 bases). The germline V and J ends were trimmed by 0 bases and 2 bases, with 11 bases remaining between them. Germline V gene sequence: CDR1 GTSNPN, CDR2 SVGIG (reference sequence). The length of the CDR3 is 14 residues. The CDR3 DNA follows: TGTGCCTGGAGTGTAATGGACAGAGCCTACGAGCAGTACTTC. Translating gives CAWSVMDRAYEQYF.